A single TCR beta chain is shown here with its context. At least ten counts were recorded for this clonotype. Which antigen it targets is not known. It has no much larger one-base neighbor in the sample; base qualities were not kept. The sample is drawn from a study of T cells in Graves' hyperthyroidism and ophthalmopathy (dated by TCRdb to the late 2010s). In terms of the full investigation: Peripheral blood was sampled at the time of initial diagnosis, prior to any treatment. TCR Vbeta CDR3 sequencing of 120 to 150 peripheral blood samples (over 40 ophthalmopathy, roughly 74 hyperthyroidism and around 17 progressor patients) is reported in the paper. Whether ophthalmopathy could be predicted prospectively was tested in an independent validation cohort made up of roughly 19 hyperthyroidism patients plus 17 patients who later progressed to ophthalmopathy. In about 6 Graves' hyperthyroidism patients, the study also compared T-cell repertoires from thyroid tissue with T-cell repertoires from blood. Once sampling was done, hyperthyroidism patients were given methimazole at a starting dose of 30 mg daily, whereas ophthalmopathy patients were given high-dose intravenous methylprednisolone. The roughly 100 discovery patients were randomly divided into training and test sets at a 7:3 ratio. To identify distinguishing TCR V-J signatures, a discovery cohort of about 100 patients was used, comprising 40 to 45 with Graves' ophthalmopathy and some 57 with stable Graves' hyperthyroidism. Overall results and qualifications from the work: A 13 V-J signature model separated ophthalmopathy from stable hyperthyroidism, with roughly 88% sensitivity and 81.08% specificity in cross-validation and 80%/75% in testing. In validation, the model predicted progression to ophthalmopathy a median of 6.5 months before onset, with about 70% sensitivity and roughly 77% specificity. Most expanded thyroid clonotypes (frequency above 0.001) were also detected in blood, suggesting blood repertoires may reflect thyroid immune responses. Sample size was not statistically predetermined, and investigators were not blinded to group allocation.

The TCR beta CDR3 regions were amplified from RNA transcripts. For the first round of RT-PCR on the TCR CDR3, the HTBI primer set was used together with the Qiagen OneStep RT-PCR kit. Libraries were constructed in a second round of multiplex PCR, after which size selection and purification were carried out. The libraries were sequenced on an Illumina HiSeq2000 using paired-end 100 bp reads. Per the original workflow: SOAPnuke was used to process the raw data, with reads discarded if the reads contained adapters or uncalled bases, had a mean Phred below 15, or lacked an exact constant-primer or identifier match. COPE v1.2.5 was used to merge the high-quality paired reads, and each unique nucleotide sequence was defined as a clonotype. MiTCR v1.1 was used to align clonotypes to the IMGT TRBV, TRBD and TRBJ reference segments. Only V-J combinations with frequency above 0.0001, covering about 99% of repertoires, were analysed. The TCS score was defined as F50 (clonal expansion) divided by E x V (chaos), with BLOSUM62-based TCRdist calculated between CDR3 peptides within each V-J. Welch's t-statistics and random forest reduced roughly 540 V-J features to about 12, which were used in a naive Bayes classifier (R e1071). TCRdb trimmed public reads at Q25 via fastp, called clones via MiXCR and kept in-frame beta chains. Identical CDR3 proteins give one entry, which carries the most common genes and DNA. TCRdb assigned the V and J calls; the authors' analysis was not used. This sample comprises approximately 600,000 distinct CDR3 sequences, 13% to 15% of them detected only once. Together, the top ten hold about 7% of the sample.

The CDR3 measures 12 amino acids from cysteine to phenylalanine. The CDR3 DNA has 36 bases and is translated from base 1. The junction shows trimming of 4 bases on V and 4 bases on J, plus 9 bases between the germline ends. Reading the germline V gene (reference sequence) gives CDR1 DFQATT and CDR2 SNEGSKA. In the ophthalmopathy patients, disease was moderately to severely active, with a Clinical Activity Score of 3 or more, a NOSPECS grade of 4 or more, and a duration of less than 3 months. Patients with uncontrolled infections, other autoimmune diseases, pregnancy or lactation were excluded. Clinical symptoms, serum thyroxine and TRAb, thyroid ultrasound, and orbital computed tomography formed the basis for the diagnoses. PBMCs were isolated from approximately 10 ml of fresh peripheral blood by Ficoll-Paque density gradient centrifugation. Trizol reagent was used to extract total RNA, and RNA quality was then checked on an Agilent 2100 Bioanalyzer.

Sequencing was done on a sample of blood. The rearranged segments are TRBV20-1 and TRBJ2-3; a tentative D call is TRBD2 (5 bases match). This TCR came from a woman in her late teens or twenties with Graves' ophthalmopathy. The CDR3 region: CSAKRTPDTQYF. The sequenced DNA: TGCAGTGCTAAAAGGACTCCAGATACGCAGTATTTT.